A selection of T cell receptor beta chains follows, all from one sample in a study of blood T cell repertoires in COVID-19. Data came from immunoSEQ multiplex PCR; TCRdb stores just in-frame clones and leaves some out. The sample has about 190,000 clones; more than 85% are singletons. The sample consisted of PBMCs or T cells enriched from blood (not recorded which). The receptors derive from a woman aged 40 to 50 in a cohort exposed to, infected with or recovered from COVID-19 (not recorded which). CDR3s include the opening cysteine and the closing phenylalanine or tryptophan. The D gene is left open where the match is weak.

j_gene: TRBJ1-1; v_gene: TRBV7-8; d_gene: .; CDR3nt: TGTGCCAGCAGCTTAGTTTCGGGGAACACTGAAGCTTTCTTT; CDR3aa: CASSLVSGNTEAFF
j_gene: TRBJ2-1; v_gene: TRBV28; d_gene: .; CDR3nt: TGTGCCAGCAGTGAGGGACACCGAAACGCCTACAATGAGCAGTTCTTC; CDR3aa: CASSEGHRNAYNEQFF
j_gene: TRBJ2-5; v_gene: TRBV14; d_gene: .; CDR3nt: TGTGCCAGCAGCCAAGTGGGCTACCGGGAGACCCAGTACTTC; CDR3aa: CASSQVGYRETQYF
j_gene: TRBJ2-7; v_gene: TRBV7-9; d_gene: TRBD2; CDR3nt: TGTGCCAGCAGCTTAGCAAAGGGAGCGGGACTTAACGAGCAGTACTTC; CDR3aa: CASSLAKGAGLNEQYF
j_gene: TRBJ1-1; v_gene: TRBV7-9; d_gene: .; CDR3nt: TGTGCCAGCACCTCGAGGCAGGGAATTCCGGGGAACACTGAAGCTTTCTTT; CDR3aa: CASTSRQGIPGNTEAFF
j_gene: TRBJ2-7; v_gene: TRBV4-1; d_gene: .; CDR3nt: TGCGCCAGCAGCCAACCAGGAGGGGACGAGCAGTACTTC; CDR3aa: CASSQPGGDEQYF
j_gene: TRBJ2-7; v_gene: TRBV10-2; d_gene: TRBD2; CDR3nt: TGCGCCAGCAGTGAGTCGGGGGGGTACTACGAGCAGTACTTC; CDR3aa: CASSESGGYYEQYF
j_gene: TRBJ2-3; v_gene: TRBV14; d_gene: .; CDR3nt: TGTGCCAGCAGCTTGTTGGTTACTCCAGGGGATACGCAGTATTTT; CDR3aa: CASSLLVTPGDTQYF
j_gene: TRBJ1-2; v_gene: TRBV30; d_gene: .; CDR3nt: TGTGCCTGGAGTGCCGAGAGGGGGTTCTATGGCTACACCTTC; CDR3aa: CAWSAERGFYGYTF
j_gene: TRBJ1-1; v_gene: TRBV6-4; d_gene: .; CDR3nt: TGTGCCAGCAGATTTGGCAGGGACACTGAAGCTTTCTTT; CDR3aa: CASRFGRDTEAFF
j_gene: TRBJ1-1; v_gene: TRBV2; d_gene: TRBD1; CDR3nt: TGTGCCAGCAGTCTCGGGACAGACACTGAAGCTTTCTTT; CDR3aa: CASSLGTDTEAFF
j_gene: TRBJ2-7; v_gene: TRBV27; d_gene: TRBD2; CDR3nt: TGTGCCAGCAGTCGGGGGGTTGGGTCCTACGAGCAGTACTTC; CDR3aa: CASSRGVGSYEQYF
j_gene: TRBJ1-1; v_gene: TRBV18; d_gene: TRBD1; CDR3nt: TGTGCCAGCTCACCGTTACAGGGGGCCGGTTTATTGAACACTGAAGCTTTCTTT; CDR3aa: CASSPLQGAGLLNTEAFF
j_gene: TRBJ2-7; v_gene: TRBV9; d_gene: .; CDR3nt: TGTGCCAGCAGCGTAGAAGGGGTCGGCAGGGTCGAGCAGTACTTC; CDR3aa: CASSVEGVGRVEQYF